This paragraph reports one TCR beta chain. Its antigen is not known. Regarding treatment: some 19 received Ad26.COV2.S at low or high dose, single or two shots; about 5 received placebo; per-sample allocation not given. Samples came from day 63 after the first vaccine or placebo injection. The data derive from a study of Ad26.COV2.S vaccination and SARS-CoV-2 variants. Background on the study: The vaccine Ad26.COV2.S was put into the muscle once, or twice with 56 days between. Study-level results: Measures of TCR breadth and depth may have fallen short of total T cell responses.

Using immunoSEQ multiplex PCR, the repertoire was profiled, and TCRdb retains in-frame clones only, with some absent. The sample lists over 350,000 clones; around 85% were seen once. From germline, CDR1 is MNHEY and CDR2 SMNVEV (reference sequence). The CDR3 is 15 amino acids. V dropped 1 base and J dropped 2 bases, with 10 bases sitting between them. Here the sequenced sample was peripheral blood, taken in a trial of Ad26.COV2.S vaccine versus placebo. The rearrangement uses TRBV27 and TRBJ2-3; the D is unclear. The source of this sequence is a person aged 18 to 65 who received the Ad26.COV2.S COVID-19 vaccine or a placebo. CDR3 protein: CASSLWHGVTDTQYF. The CDR3 DNA follows: TGTGCCAGCAGTTTATGGCATGGGGTCACAGATACGCAGTATTTT.